The rows below give T cell receptor beta chains drawn from one sample of a study of T cell changes during pregnancy in multiple sclerosis. Repertoires were generated with immunoSEQ multiplex PCR, while TCRdb's copy carries only in-frame clones and drops some. The table includes tens of thousands of clones, 85% to 95% detected once. Sequencing was performed on peripheral blood, taken after pregnancy. The receptor source for this set is a female donor with multiple sclerosis, enrolled in a pregnancy study. The CDR3 runs from the conserved cysteine through the conserved F or W. A D gene is named only where the DNA matches it firmly. Clone size is shown for a subset of rows, as once, few, many or a class of expanded clone.

-	-	TRBV7-9	TRBJ2-7	TGTGCCAGCAGCCCCCCGGTGGCAGGAGGTACCTACGAGCAGTACTTC	CASSPPVAGGTYEQYF
-	TRBD1	TRBV6-1	TRBJ1-1	TGTGCCAGCAGTGATTCGGACAGGGAAGCTTTCTTT	CASSDSDREAFF
-	TRBD2	TRBV5-1	TRBJ2-1	TGCGCCAGCAGCTTGGGGACTAGCTCCCACAATGAGCAGTTCTTC	CASSLGTSSHNEQFF
-	TRBD2	TRBV5-1	TRBJ2-3	TGCGCCAGCTCCATGGGGGGGTACACAGATACGCAGTATTTT	CASSMGGYTDTQYF
-	TRBD2	TRBV7-2	TRBJ2-2	TGTGCCAGCAGCTTGGGACTATCAAACACCGGGGAGCTGTTTTTT	CASSLGLSNTGELFF
-	-	TRBV27	TRBJ2-2	TGTGCCAGCAGTGAGAACAGTTCGGCCGGGGAGCTGTTTTTT	CASSENSSAGELFF
-	TRBD1	TRBV4-1	TRBJ1-1	TGCGCCAGCAGCCAAGAGGAGACAGGGGATTTGACTGAAGCTTTCTTT	CASSQEETGDLTEAFF
-	-	TRBV6-6	TRBJ2-1	TGTGCCAGCAGTCCTGCGGGGTATACAGGGGATGAGCAGTTCTTC	CASSPAGYTGDEQFF
once	-	TRBV7-9	TRBJ2-2	TGTGCCAGCAGCTTAGGGGACATCGGGGAGCTGTTTTTT	CASSLGDIGELFF
-	TRBD1	TRBV10-3	TRBJ1-2	TGTGCCATCAGTGAGTCGAGTCTCAGGGGGCAAGATGGCTACACCTTC	CAISESSLRGQDGYTF
-	TRBD2	TRBV4-2	TRBJ2-2	TGTGCCAGCAGCCAAGCCCACCTCGGGAGGGTGAACACCGGGGAGCTGTTTTTT	CASSQAHLGRVNTGELFF
-	-	TRBV11-2	TRBJ1-5	TGTGCCAGCAGCCCCCTAACAGGGAGCAATCAGCCCCAGCATTTT	CASSPLTGSNQPQHF
-	TRBD1	TRBV6-1	TRBJ1-1	TGTGCCAGCACCGCTGGGACAGGGGGTCCCACTGAAGCTTTCTTT	CASTAGTGGPTEAFF
-	-	TRBV10-2	TRBJ2-7	TGCGCCAGTCGTACAGGCTACTCCTACGAGCAGTACTTC	CASRTGYSYEQYF
-	TRBD2	TRBV25-1	TRBJ2-1	TGTGCCAGTTCTCGGGGGGGACTATACAATGAGCAGTTCTTC	CASSRGGLYNEQFF
-	-	TRBV20-1	TRBJ1-2	TGCAGTCCCGGGGGTGACGCGGGCTACACCTTC	CSPGGDAGYTF
few	TRBD2	TRBV27	TRBJ2-2	TGTGCCAGCAGCCGCCAGCACCACGGGACTAGCGTCTTGAAACCAGGGGCCGGGGAGCTGTTTTTT	CASSRQHHGTSVLKPGAGELFF
-	TRBD1	TRBV7-7	TRBJ1-1	TGTGCCAGCAGCTTAGTCTCCCGGACAGGGGTTATGAACACTGAAGCTTTCTTT	CASSLVSRTGVMNTEAFF
once	-	TRBV9	TRBJ2-3	TGTGCCAGCAGCGTTTCAGGGCCAGATACGCAGTATTTT	CASSVSGPDTQYF
-	TRBD1	TRBV2	TRBJ1-6	TGTGCCAGCACAGACAGGGGGAATTCACCCCTCCACTTT	CASTDRGNSPLHF
-	TRBD1	TRBV10-3	TRBJ2-5	TGTGCCATCAGCCCCCCGGGACAGGGGATGGAGACCCAGTACTTC	CAISPPGQGMETQYF
-	-	TRBV7-8	TRBJ1-1	TGTGCCAGCAGCATAGGATCAATGCGGGACGGGGACACTGAAGCTTTCTTT	CASSIGSMRDGDTEAFF
-	-	TRBV27	TRBJ1-4	TGTGCCAGCAGTACGGGTCTTGGGGGCACTAATGAAAAACTGTTTTTT	CASSTGLGGTNEKLFF
-	-	TRBV5-4	TRBJ2-1	TGTGCCAGCAGCTTGGATCTGCGAGGGATAGATGAGCAGTTCTTC	CASSLDLRGIDEQFF
-	TRBD1	TRBV6-1	TRBJ2-5	TGTGCCAGCAGTGAGCAGGGGGCGGTAGTAGAGACCCAGTACTTC	CASSEQGAVVETQYF
-	TRBD1	TRBV6-5	TRBJ1-1	TGTGCCAGCAGTTACCGCCGGGACAGGGTCACTGAAGCTTTCTTT	CASSYRRDRVTEAFF
-	-	TRBV18	TRBJ1-5	TGTGCCAGCGGTGACAGTCATCAGCCCCAGCATTTT	CASGDSHQPQHF
-	-	TRBV4-1	TRBJ2-7	TGCGCCAGCAGCCAATCTCAGGGTCTGTACGAGCAGTACTTC	CASSQSQGLYEQYF
once	-	TRBV2	TRBJ1-2	TGTGCCAGCAGTCCTGGACAGCACTATGGCTACACCTTC	CASSPGQHYGYTF
-	-	TRBV19	TRBJ2-5	TGTGCCAGTAAACAGTTCAACGGGGAAAAGGGAGAGACCCAGTACTTC	CASKQFNGEKGETQYF
-	TRBD1	TRBV12-5	TRBJ1-3	TGTGCTAGTGCCCCAATGACAGGGAGCGGAAACACCATATATTTT	CASAPMTGSGNTIYF
-	-	TRBV7-6	TRBJ2-2	TGTGCCAGCAGCCCGGGAATGAACACCGGGGAGCTGTTTTTT	CASSPGMNTGELFF
-	TRBD2	TRBV30	TRBJ2-7	TGTGCCTGGAAGACTAGCGGGTCTTACGAGCAGTACTTC	CAWKTSGSYEQYF
-	-	TRBV15	TRBJ1-5	TGTGCCACCAGCAGAGATGGCCCGGGGAGCAATCAGCCCCAGCATTTT	CATSRDGPGSNQPQHF
-	TRBD1	TRBV29-1	TRBJ1-1	TGCAGCGTAGGAAGGACAGGGAGCACTGAAGCTTTCTTT	CSVGRTGSTEAFF
-	-	TRBV7-2	TRBJ1-4	TGTGCCAGCAGCTTTAATGGGGCAGCAACTAATGAAAAACTGTTTTTT	CASSFNGAATNEKLFF
-	TRBD1	TRBV7-9	TRBJ1-4	TGTGCCAGCAGCGCCGGACAGGGGACTGAAAAACTGTTTTTT	CASSAGQGTEKLFF
-	-	TRBV19	TRBJ1-6	TGTGCCAGTAGTCCCTATTCATATTCACCCCTCCACTTT	CASSPYSYSPLHF
-	-	TRBV6-1	TRBJ2-6	TGTGCCAGCAGTGAATTAGGGGCCAACGTCCTGACTTTC	CASSELGANVLTF
-	-	TRBV6-1	TRBJ1-5	TGTGCCAGCAGTGTCAGGCCCAATCAGCCCCAGCATTTT	CASSVRPNQPQHF
-	-	TRBV21-1	TRBJ1-6	TGTGCCAGCAGCAGACAGGGCCGGGGCACAGAGGGTTCACCCCTCCACTTT	CASSRQGRGTEGSPLHF
once	TRBD1	TRBV7-9	TRBJ1-2	TGTGCCAGCAGCTTCCTAGGGGGCTACGGCTACACCTTC	CASSFLGGYGYTF
-	-	TRBV13	TRBJ1-2	TGTGCCAGCAGCCCCGGTTTGGTGGGGCTGTGCACCTTC	CASSPGLVGLCTF
once	TRBD1	TRBV4-1	TRBJ1-2	TGCGCCAGCAGCCGCCCGGACAGGGGAACGGACTATGGCTACACCTTC	CASSRPDRGTDYGYTF
-	TRBD1	TRBV25-1	TRBJ1-1	TGTGCCAGCAGCTTACAGGGGGTAAAGACTGAAGCTTTCTTT	CASSLQGVKTEAFF
-	-	TRBV7-2	TRBJ2-5	TGTGCCAGCAGCTTCACTAGGGCTGAGACCCAGTACTTC	CASSFTRAETQYF
once	-	TRBV18	TRBJ1-3	TGTGCCAGCTCACCCCAAGACCTAGGCTCTGGAAACACCATATATTTT	CASSPQDLGSGNTIYF
once	TRBD2	TRBV18	TRBJ2-1	TGTGCCAGCTCACCACGAGTCTATAGCGGGAGTGACGATGAGCAGTTCTTC	CASSPRVYSGSDDEQFF
-	TRBD1	TRBV18	TRBJ1-5	TGTGCCAGCTCACCTGGACAGGAAAATCAGCCCCAGCATTTT	CASSPGQENQPQHF
-	-	TRBV7-6	TRBJ2-7	TGTGCCAGCACGGCCGGGGGAGGCTACGAGCAGTACTTC	CASTAGGGYEQYF
-	TRBD1	TRBV19	TRBJ2-7	TGTGCCAGTAGTCCGGGGACAGGGGCGGCCTACGAGCAGTACTTC	CASSPGTGAAYEQYF
-	-	TRBV18	TRBJ1-3	TGTGCCAGCTCACTGGGGGCCGGAAACACCATATATTTT	CASSLGAGNTIYF